The 18 T cell receptor beta chains reported below all come from one sample, sequenced in a study of memory CD4+ T cells and cytomegalovirus serostatus. The sort gate was single viable CD3+CD4+CD8-CD45RO+ cells for memory CD4+ T cells. Assay: immunoSEQ multiplex PCR; the TCRdb copy retains only in-frame clones and omits some. The sample records about 59,000 clones, roughly 81% being singletons. What was sequenced was memory CD4+ T cells from blood. These receptors all stem from an adult in good health and CMV-seronegative.

This chain uses TRBV20-1 with TRBJ1-4; D possibly corresponds to TRBD1 (6 bases). The germline gives CDR1 DFQATT, CDR2 SNEGSKA (reference sequence). This CDR3 has 11 residues. Deletions cut 7 bases from V and 8 bases from J, with 11 bases between. The CDR3 here is CSGRGGEKLFF. Here the CDR3 DNA reads TGCAGTGGCAGGGGAGGCGAAAAACTGTTTTTT.

This clone was counted between two and nine times. This rearrangement joins TRBV28 to TRBJ1-5; 10 nucleotides line up with TRBD1. CDR3 length: 16 residues. Trimming removed 5 bases from V and 0 bases from J; junction bases left unmatched: 4. In germline, CDR1 is MDHEN, CDR2 SYDVKM. The CDR3 loop reads CASSPRDRGSNQPQHF. The CDR3 coding sequence is TGTGCCAGCAGTCCTAGGGACAGGGGTAGCAATCAGCCCCAGCATTTT.

This clone was counted once. The chain couples TRBV5-1 to TRBJ2-1, with 8 bases fitting TRBD2. In germline, CDR1 is SGHRS, CDR2 YFSETQ. This CDR3 comprises 14 residues. J lost 7 bases, V lost 0 bases, and 3 bases had no gene match. CDR3 in DNA: TGCGCCAGCAGCTTGGATCGGGGGGGGAATGAGCAGTTCTTC. Translation: CASSLDRGGNEQFF.

The chain recombines TRBV6-1 with TRBJ2-1; 10 bases align to TRBD1. From germline, CDR1 is MNHNS and CDR2 SASEGT. This CDR3 contains 14 residues. The junction had 5 bases not matched to a gene; V was cut back by 8 bases and J by 4 bases. CDR3 in DNA: TGTGCCAGCGGTCGGGACAGGGGATACAATGAGCAGTTCTTC. Translation gives CASGRDRGYNEQFF.

This clone was detected only once. The chain uses TRBV7-3 and TRBJ2-3; D may be TRBD2 (5 bases). Trimming cost V 5 bases and J 6 bases, with 12 bases left between them. The CDR3 spans 13 residues. Germline values: CDR1 SGHTA, CDR2 FQGTGA. This CDR3 reads CASSPNTGDTQYF. The CDR3 nucleotides are TGTGCCAGCAGCCCTAACACGGGGGATACGCAGTATTTT.

The chain joins TRBV10-3 to TRBJ2-1; D gene unclear. The CDR3 is 12 amino acids. The V gene lost 1 base and the J gene lost 3 bases, with 1 base spanning the gap. Germline assignment: CDR1 ENHRY and CDR2 SYGVKD. The CDR3 is CAISEYYNEQFF. The CDR3 DNA follows: TGTGCCATCAGTGAGTACTACAATGAGCAGTTCTTC.

J is TRBJ1-2 and V is TRBV6-5, with 9 bases fitting TRBD1. The CDR3 totals 15 residues. V shed 7 bases, J shed 0 bases, and the junction held 6 bases outside the gene matches. Germline V gives CDR1 MNHEY, CDR2 SVGAGI. The CDR3 here is CASTVDRGTNYGYTF. For the CDR3, the DNA is TGTGCCAGCACCGTAGACAGGGGGACTAACTATGGCTACACCTTC.

V and J are TRBV7-3 and TRBJ2-3; 8 bases are shared with TRBD1. J was trimmed by 5 bases and V by 5 bases; bases with no gene match: 15. CDR3 length: 17 residues. CDR1 and CDR2 (germline): SGHTA, FQGTGA. The CDR3 spells CASSKGQGGFRGDTQYF. CDR3 nucleotides: TGTGCCAGCAGCAAAGGACAGGGCGGATTCCGGGGAGATACGCAGTATTTT.

This chain links TRBV29-1 with TRBJ1-1, with a tentative D call TRBD1 (5 bases). The CDR3 loop spans 12 amino acids. Germline assignment: CDR1 SQVTM and CDR2 ANQGSEA. V was clipped by 8 bases and J by 5 bases, with 15 bases between them. CDR3 amino acids: CSSGRTETEAFF. Written as DNA, the CDR3 is TGCAGCTCGGGACGGACGGAAACTGAAGCTTTCTTT.

The sample holds one count of this clone. The chain carries TRBV5-1 and TRBJ2-1, with a tentative D call TRBD2 (6 bases). The V and J ends lost 4 bases and 5 bases respectively, with 10 bases between them. CDR1 is SGHRS and CDR2 is YFSETQ in the germline V gene. This CDR3 is built from 13 residues. Here the CDR3 DNA reads TGCGCCAGCAGCCTGGGACTGAACAATGAGCAGTTCTTC. Protein product: CASSLGLNNEQFF. The full variable domain, rest sourced from reference TRBV5-1 and TRBJ2-1, is KAGVTQTPRYLIKTRGQQVTLSCSPISGHRSVSWYQQTPGQGLQFLFEYFSETQRNKGNFPGRFSGRQFSNSRSEMNVSTLELGDSALYLCASSLGLNNEQFFGPGTRLTVL.

The V and J genes are TRBV28 and TRBJ1-4; D remains ambiguous. This CDR3 contains 15 residues. Germline V CDR1 and CDR2: MDHEN, SYDVKM. Trimming stripped 5 bases from V and 2 bases from J, with 12 bases between. For the CDR3, the DNA is TGTGCCAGCAGTCCTACAGCCCCCACTAATGAAAAACTGTTTTTT. Residues: CASSPTAPTNEKLFF.

The chain uses TRBV4-2 and TRBJ2-1; D gene ambiguous. This CDR3 spans 14 amino acids. Looked up from germline, CDR1 is LGHNA and CDR2 is YNFKEQ. The V end was cut by 0 bases, the J end by 4 bases, with 7 bases between. The DNA of the CDR3 is TGTGCCAGCAGCCAAGAACGTGATTACAATGAGCAGTTCTTC. This encodes CASSQERDYNEQFF.

This clone occurred a few times. V usage is TRBV11-3 and J usage is TRBJ2-3; 12 nucleotides line up with TRBD2. Germline lookup yields CDR1 SGHNT and CDR2 YENEEA. This CDR3 is built from 16 residues. The trim removed 3 bases at V and 3 bases at J, leaving 4 bases unmatched. Here the CDR3 DNA reads TGTGCCAGCAGCTTTGGACTAGCGGGGAAAACAGATACGCAGTATTTT. Amino acid sequence: CASSFGLAGKTDTQYF. Drawing the rest from reference TRBV11-3 and TRBJ2-3, the complete variable domain is EAGVVQSPRYKIIEKKQPVAFWCNPISGHNTLYWYLQNLGQGPELLIRYENEEAVDDSQLPKDRFSAERLKGVDSTLKIQPAELGDSAVYLCASSFGLAGKTDTQYFGPGTRLTVL.

This clone has a single count. This CDR3 is CASSLDLTGRDEQFF. The CDR3 DNA reads TGTGCCAGCAGCTTAGATCTTACAGGGCGCGATGAGCAGTTCTTC. This chain uses TRBV11-3 with TRBJ2-1; D perhaps matches TRBD1 (6 bases). The germline V and J ends were trimmed by 0 bases and 8 bases, with 14 bases remaining between them. This CDR3 region has 15 residues. Germline values: CDR1 SGHNT, CDR2 YENEEA.

CDR3 amino acids: CASYPGHRTTTGELFF. For the CDR3, the DNA is TGTGCCAGTTATCCGGGACACCGAACAACCACCGGGGAGCTGTTTTTT. The rearrangement joins TRBV5-4 to TRBJ2-2; D may be TRBD1 (6 bases). V lost 8 bases, J lost 4 bases, and 21 bases lay in between. There are 16 residues in the CDR3. Germline V gene sequence: CDR1 SGHNT, CDR2 YYREEE (reference sequence).

The sample holds one count of this clone. CDR3 protein: CASSLGRLAGLSSYNEQFF. The CDR3 DNA is TGTGCCAGCAGCTTAGGCCGACTAGCGGGGCTAAGCTCCTACAATGAGCAGTTCTTC. The chain combines TRBV11-2 with TRBJ2-1, with 11 bases lining up with TRBD2. CDR1 is SGHAT, CDR2 FQNNGV, per germline. V lost 1 base to trimming and J lost 0 bases; unmatched junction nucleotides: 8. The CDR3 is 19 residues long.

This clone was picked up a small number of times. The chain employs TRBV6-1 and TRBJ2-1; D gene ambiguous. The CDR3 totals 10 residues. Germline V gives CDR1 MNHNS, CDR2 SASEGT. V lost 4 bases, J lost 8 bases, and 3 bases lay in between. CDR3 coding DNA: TGTGCCAGCAGTGGCTATGAGCAGTTCTTC. Its translation: CASSGYEQFF.

The genes are TRBV27 and TRBJ1-4, with 10 bases identical to TRBD1. This CDR3 spans 13 amino acids. V was clipped by 7 bases and J by 8 bases; unmatched bases: 4. CDR1 and CDR2 (germline): MNHEY, SMNVEV (reference sequence). This chain's CDR3 is CASTWTGGEKLFF. In DNA, the CDR3 is TGTGCCAGCACCTGGACAGGGGGGGAAAAACTGTTTTTT.